The T cell receptor (beta chain) under discussion was sequenced for a study of T cell responses to AZD1222 COVID-19 vaccine. Study background: Combined were second doses at about 4 or about 12 weeks. Whole-study findings and limits: There were vaccine-associated CD4 TCRs across spike, dominant at 160-218 and 743-854. The donor group comprised mostly white British people and more females; the analysis possibly underestimated clonal diversity. Unmutated variant regions are reportedly the target of nearly half of TCRs that are spike-specific.

Method: immunoSEQ multiplex PCR; TCRdb's copy keeps in-frame clones and lacks some. Seen here are roughly 170,000 clones, 85% to 95% observed once, and the top ten hold more than 0.8%. This clone was found a few times. Its antigen is unidentified. This clonotype was obtained from an adult in good health. The sample in question was peripheral blood, obtained on day 0 of AZD1222 vaccination.

The CDR3 nucleotides read TGTGCCAGCAGCTTAGGAAATCGGGTACAAGAGACCCAGTACTTC. Its translation: CASSLGNRVQETQYF. V and J are TRBV7-2 and TRBJ2-5; D gene uncertain. The CDR3 runs to 15 residues. Germline V gene lookup returns CDR1 SGHTA and CDR2 FQGNSA. Deletions cut 1 base from V and 2 bases from J, with 11 bases between.